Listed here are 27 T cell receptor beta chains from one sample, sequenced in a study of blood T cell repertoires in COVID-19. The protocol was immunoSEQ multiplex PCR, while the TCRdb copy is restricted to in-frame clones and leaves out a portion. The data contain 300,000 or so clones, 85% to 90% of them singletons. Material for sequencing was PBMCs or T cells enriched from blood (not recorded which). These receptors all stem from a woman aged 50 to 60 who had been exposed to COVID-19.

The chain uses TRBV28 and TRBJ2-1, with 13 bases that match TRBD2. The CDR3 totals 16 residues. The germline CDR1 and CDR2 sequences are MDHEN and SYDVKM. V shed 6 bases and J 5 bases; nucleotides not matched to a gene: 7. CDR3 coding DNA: TGTGCCAGCAGAACCCCCGGGACTAGCGGGAACAATGAGCAGTTCTTC. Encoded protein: CASRTPGTSGNNEQFF. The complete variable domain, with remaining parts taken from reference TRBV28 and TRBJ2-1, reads DVKVTQSSRYLVKRTGEKVFLECVQDMDHENMFWYRQDPGLGLRLIYFSYDVKMKEKGDIPEGYSVSREKKERFSLILESASTNQTSMYLCASRTPGTSGNNEQFFGPGTRLTVL.

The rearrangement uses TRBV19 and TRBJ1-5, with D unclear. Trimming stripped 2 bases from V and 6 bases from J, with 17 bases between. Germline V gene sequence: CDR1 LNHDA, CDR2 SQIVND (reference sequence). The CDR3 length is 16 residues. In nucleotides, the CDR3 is TGTGCCAGTAGTATAACGTTATGGGGAGGCGGTCAGCCCCAGCATTTT. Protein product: CASSITLWGGGQPQHF.

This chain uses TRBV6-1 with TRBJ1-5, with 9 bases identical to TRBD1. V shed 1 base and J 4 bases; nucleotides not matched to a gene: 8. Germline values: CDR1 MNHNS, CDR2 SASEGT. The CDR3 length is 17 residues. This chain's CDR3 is CASSEGGRTGVNQPQHF. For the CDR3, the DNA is TGTGCCAGCAGTGAAGGGGGCAGGACAGGGGTGAATCAGCCCCAGCATTTT.

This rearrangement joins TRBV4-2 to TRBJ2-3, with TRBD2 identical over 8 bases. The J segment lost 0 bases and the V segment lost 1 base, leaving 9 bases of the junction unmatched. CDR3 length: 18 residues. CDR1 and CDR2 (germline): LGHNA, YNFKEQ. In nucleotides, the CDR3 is TGTGCCAGCAGCCAAGCGAGCGGGGGATATTCTAGCACAGATACGCAGTATTTT. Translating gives CASSQASGGYSSTDTQYF.

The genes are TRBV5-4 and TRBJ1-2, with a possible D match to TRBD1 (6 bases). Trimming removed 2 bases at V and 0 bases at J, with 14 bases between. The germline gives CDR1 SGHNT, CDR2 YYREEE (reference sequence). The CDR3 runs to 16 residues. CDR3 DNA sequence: TGTGCCAGCAGCTTCTTGGGGGCGGAAACTAACTATGGCTACACCTTC. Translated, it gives CASSFLGAETNYGYTF.

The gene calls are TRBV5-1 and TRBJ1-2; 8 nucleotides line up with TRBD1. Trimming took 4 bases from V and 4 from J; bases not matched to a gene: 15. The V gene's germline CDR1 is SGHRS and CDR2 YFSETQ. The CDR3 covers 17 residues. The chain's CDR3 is CASSASAGTGDPYGYTF. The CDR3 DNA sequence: TGCGCCAGCAGCGCCTCGGCCGGGACAGGAGACCCCTATGGCTACACCTTC.

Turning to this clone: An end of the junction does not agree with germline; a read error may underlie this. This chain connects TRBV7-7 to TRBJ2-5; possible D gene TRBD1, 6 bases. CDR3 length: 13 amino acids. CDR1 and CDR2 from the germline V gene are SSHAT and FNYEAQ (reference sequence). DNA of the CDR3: TGTGCTAGCAGCCGCGGACAGTCGGAGACCCAGTACTTC. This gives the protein CASSRGQSETQYF.

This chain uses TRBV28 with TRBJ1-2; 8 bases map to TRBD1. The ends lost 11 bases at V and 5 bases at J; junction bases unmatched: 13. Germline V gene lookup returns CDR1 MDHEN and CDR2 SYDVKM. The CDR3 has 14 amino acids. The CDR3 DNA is TGTGCCGCCGGGACAGCGACAGGGGTTTATGGCTACACCTTC. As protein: CAAGTATGVYGYTF.

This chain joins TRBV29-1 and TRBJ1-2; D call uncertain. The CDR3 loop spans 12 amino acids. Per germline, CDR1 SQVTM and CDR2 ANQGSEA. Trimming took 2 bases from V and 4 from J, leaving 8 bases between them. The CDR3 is CSVEPMSYGYTF. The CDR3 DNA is TGCAGCGTTGAACCCATGAGCTATGGCTACACCTTC.

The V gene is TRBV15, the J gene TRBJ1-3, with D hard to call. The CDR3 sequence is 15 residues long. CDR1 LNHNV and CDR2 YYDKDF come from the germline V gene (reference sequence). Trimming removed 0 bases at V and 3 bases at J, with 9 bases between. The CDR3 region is CATSRDPGNGNTIYF. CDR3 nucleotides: TGTGCCACCAGCAGAGATCCGGGGAATGGAAACACCATATATTTT. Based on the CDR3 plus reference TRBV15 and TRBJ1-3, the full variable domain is DAMVIQNPRYQVTQFGKPVTLSCSQTLNHNVMYWYQQKSSQAPKLLFHYYDKDFNNEADTPDNFQSRRPNTSFCFLDIRSPGLGDTAMYLCATSRDPGNGNTIYFGEGSWLTVV.

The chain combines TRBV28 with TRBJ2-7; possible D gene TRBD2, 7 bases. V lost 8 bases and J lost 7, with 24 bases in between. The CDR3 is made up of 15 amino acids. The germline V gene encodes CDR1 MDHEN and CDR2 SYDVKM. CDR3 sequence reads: CASGWGGASSGEQYF. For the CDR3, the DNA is TGTGCCAGCGGTTGGGGGGGGGCGTCATCGGGAGAGCAGTACTTC.

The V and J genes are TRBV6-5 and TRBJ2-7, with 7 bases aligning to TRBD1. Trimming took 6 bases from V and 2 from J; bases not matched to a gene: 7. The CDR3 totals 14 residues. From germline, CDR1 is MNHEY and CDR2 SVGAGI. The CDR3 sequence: CASSRDSGPYEQYF. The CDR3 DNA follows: TGTGCCAGCAGCCGGGACAGCGGACCCTACGAGCAGTACTTC.

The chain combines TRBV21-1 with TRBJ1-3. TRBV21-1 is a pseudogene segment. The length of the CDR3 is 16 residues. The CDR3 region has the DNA TGTGCCAGCAGCAATAGGGAGGGAAACTCTGGAAACACCATATATTTT. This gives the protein CASSNREGNSGNTIYF.

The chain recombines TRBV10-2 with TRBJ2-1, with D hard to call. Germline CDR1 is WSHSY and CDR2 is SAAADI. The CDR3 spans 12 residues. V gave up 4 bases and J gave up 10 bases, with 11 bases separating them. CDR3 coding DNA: TGCGCCAGCAGTGCACATACCACCGAGCAGTTCTTC. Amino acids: CASSAHTTEQFF.

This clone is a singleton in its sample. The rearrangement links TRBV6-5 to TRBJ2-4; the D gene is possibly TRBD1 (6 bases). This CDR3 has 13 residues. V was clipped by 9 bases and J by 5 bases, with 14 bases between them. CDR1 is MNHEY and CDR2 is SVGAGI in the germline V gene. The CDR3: CASATGLENIQYF. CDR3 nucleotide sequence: TGTGCCAGTGCAACAGGGTTGGAAAACATTCAGTACTTC.

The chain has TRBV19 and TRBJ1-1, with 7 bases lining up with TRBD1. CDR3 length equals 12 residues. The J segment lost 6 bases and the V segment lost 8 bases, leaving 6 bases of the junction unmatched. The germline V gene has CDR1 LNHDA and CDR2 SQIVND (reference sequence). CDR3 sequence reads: CASCGQAAEAFF. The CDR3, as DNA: TGTGCCAGTTGTGGACAGGCCGCTGAAGCTTTCTTT. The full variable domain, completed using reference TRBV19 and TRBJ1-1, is DGGITQSPKYLFRKEGQNVTLSCEQNLNHDAMYWYRQDPGQGLRLIYYSQIVNDFQKGDIAEGYSVSREKKESFPLTVTSAQKNPTAFYLCASCGQAAEAFFGQGTRLTVV.

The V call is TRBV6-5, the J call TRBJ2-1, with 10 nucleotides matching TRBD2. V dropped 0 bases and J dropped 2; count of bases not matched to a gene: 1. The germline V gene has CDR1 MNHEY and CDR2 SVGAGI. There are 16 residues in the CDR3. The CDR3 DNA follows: TGTGCCAGCAGTTACTCGAGCGGGGGGGCCTACAATGAGCAGTTCTTC. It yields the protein CASSYSSGGAYNEQFF.

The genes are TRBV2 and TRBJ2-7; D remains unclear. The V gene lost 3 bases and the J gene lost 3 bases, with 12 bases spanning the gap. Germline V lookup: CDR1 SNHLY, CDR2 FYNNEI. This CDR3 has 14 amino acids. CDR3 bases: TGTGCCAGCAGTGATCGTAACAGCTACTACGAGCAGTACTTC. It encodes CASSDRNSYYEQYF.

CDR3 DNA: TGTGCCAGCAGCATCGTTCGGGGGGCGCCCACCGGGGAGCTGTTTTTT. Protein sequence: CASSIVRGAPTGELFF. This chain uses TRBV4-2 with TRBJ2-2, with a weak D call TRBD2 (7 bases). Germline values: CDR1 LGHNA, CDR2 YNFKEQ. This CDR3 spans 16 amino acids. The ends were cut back, 5 bases at V and 4 bases at J, with 17 bases in the middle.

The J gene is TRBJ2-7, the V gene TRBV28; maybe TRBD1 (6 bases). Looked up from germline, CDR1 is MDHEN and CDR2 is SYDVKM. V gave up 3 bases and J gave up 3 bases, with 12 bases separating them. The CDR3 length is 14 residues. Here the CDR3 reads CASSLRDIYYEQYF. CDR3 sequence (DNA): TGTGCCAGCAGTTTGAGGGACATTTACTACGAGCAGTACTTC.

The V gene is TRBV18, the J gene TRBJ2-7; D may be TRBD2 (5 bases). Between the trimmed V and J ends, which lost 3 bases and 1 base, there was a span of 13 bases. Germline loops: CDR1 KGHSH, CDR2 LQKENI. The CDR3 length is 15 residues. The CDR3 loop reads CASSPRASESYEQYF. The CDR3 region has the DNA TGTGCCAGCTCACCGAGGGCTTCGGAATCCTACGAGCAGTACTTC.

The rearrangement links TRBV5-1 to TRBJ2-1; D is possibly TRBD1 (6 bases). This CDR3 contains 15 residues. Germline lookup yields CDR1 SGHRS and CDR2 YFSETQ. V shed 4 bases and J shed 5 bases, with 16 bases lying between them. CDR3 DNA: TGCGCCAGCAGCAGAGACACAGGGTCCCACAATGAGCAGTTCTTC. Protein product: CASSRDTGSHNEQFF.

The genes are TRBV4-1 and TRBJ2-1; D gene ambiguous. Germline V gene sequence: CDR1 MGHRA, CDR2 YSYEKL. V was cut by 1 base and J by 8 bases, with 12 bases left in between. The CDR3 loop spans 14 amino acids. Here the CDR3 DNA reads TGCGCCAGCAGCCAAGTTAGGAGCCGGGATGAGCAGTTCTTC. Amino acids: CASSQVRSRDEQFF.

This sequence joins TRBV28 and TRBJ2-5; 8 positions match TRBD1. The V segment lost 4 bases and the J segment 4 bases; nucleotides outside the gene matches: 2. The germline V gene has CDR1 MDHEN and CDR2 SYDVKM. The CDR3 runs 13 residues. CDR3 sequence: CASSSGQVETQYF. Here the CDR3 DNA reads TGTGCCAGCAGTTCGGGACAGGTAGAGACCCAGTACTTC. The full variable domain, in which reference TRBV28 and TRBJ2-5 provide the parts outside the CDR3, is DVKVTQSSRYLVKRTGEKVFLECVQDMDHENMFWYRQDPGLGLRLIYFSYDVKMKEKGDIPEGYSVSREKKERFSLILESASTNQTSMYLCASSSGQVETQYFGPGTRLLVL.

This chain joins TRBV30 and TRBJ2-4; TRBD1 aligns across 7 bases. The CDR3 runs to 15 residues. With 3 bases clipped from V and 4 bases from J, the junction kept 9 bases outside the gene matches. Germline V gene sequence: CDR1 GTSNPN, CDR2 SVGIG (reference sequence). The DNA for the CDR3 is TGTGCCTGGAGGGGAAGGGGGCGCGGGAAAAACATTCAGTACTTC. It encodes CAWRGRGRGKNIQYF.

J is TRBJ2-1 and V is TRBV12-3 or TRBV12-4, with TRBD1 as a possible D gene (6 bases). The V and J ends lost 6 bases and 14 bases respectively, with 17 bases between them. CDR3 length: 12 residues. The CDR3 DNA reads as TGTGCCAGCAGCACCGCCGGGACAAGAGAGTTCTTC. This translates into CASSTAGTREFF.

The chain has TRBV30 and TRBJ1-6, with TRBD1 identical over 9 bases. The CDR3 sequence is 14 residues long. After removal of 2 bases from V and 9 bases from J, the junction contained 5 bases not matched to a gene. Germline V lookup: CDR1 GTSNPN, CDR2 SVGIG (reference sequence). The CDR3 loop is CAWSPGQGGSPLHF. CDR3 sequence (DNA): TGTGCCTGGAGTCCGGGACAGGGCGGTTCACCCCTCCACTTT.